The rows below give T cell receptor beta chains drawn from one sample of a study of OX40 agonist ivuxolimab in advanced cancers. Clones were sequenced by immunoSEQ multiplex PCR, and TCRdb holds only the in-frame ones, with some missing. The sample comprises some 130,000 clones, about 92% of which are singletons, and more than 1% rests with the top ten. The input for sequencing was CD4+ or CD8+ T cells sorted from blood, taken in a trial of the OX40 agonist ivuxolimab. The receptor source for this set is an adult with an advanced solid tumor such as melanoma, head and neck, liver or kidney cancer. Each CDR3 is given with its conserved first and last residue. Rows may omit the clone size; those that give it use once, few, many or a size class.

>TRBV10-3|TRBJ2-1|NA
CATRLAGASGNEQFF
>TRBV30|TRBJ2-3|NA
CAWSVTGFGGPTDTQYF
>TRBV7-2|TRBJ2-5|NA
CASSRKGHGRETQYF
>TRBV18|TRBJ1-5|NA
CASSPGEGGQPQHF
>TRBV6-1|TRBJ2-2|NA
CASSEGQGRTGELFF
>TRBV2|TRBJ1-1|once
CASSEGGANTEAFF
>TRBV7-8|TRBJ1-5|NA
CASSHPGQGYNQPQHF
>TRBV7-2|TRBJ2-1|NA
CASSPFDSYNEQFF
>TRBV11-3|TRBJ2-7|NA
CASSLGRTSGGSYEQYF
>TRBV2|TRBJ2-5|NA
CASSDLGLAEETQYF
>TRBV28|TRBJ2-7|NA
CASYGFGTNFYEQYF
>TRBV13|TRBJ2-5|NA
CASSRRGLGSPETQYF
>TRBV4-3|TRBJ2-7|NA
CASSQDAPPWTSGAYEQYF
>TRBV6-1|TRBJ1-1|NA
CASTRGVNTEAFF
>TRBV7-8|TRBJ2-5|NA
CASSLDRIQETQYF
>TRBV9|TRBJ1-4|NA
CASSVTGGSGEKLFF
>TRBV7-8|TRBJ1-1|NA
CASSLPGANTEAFF
>TRBV6-1|TRBJ1-1|NA
CASSAGGGSTEAFF
>TRBV7-8|TRBJ2-7|NA
CASRSGSYEQYF
>TRBV7-2|TRBJ2-6|NA
CASSPPDQTVTVGANVLTF
>TRBV28|TRBJ1-1|once
CASSLGTGDRPMNTEAFF
>TRBV5-5|TRBJ1-3|NA
CASSKGQGISGNTIYF
>TRBV5-8|TRBJ2-4|once
CASSLLRIRVSKNIQYF
>TRBV30|TRBJ1-5|NA
CAWSGGDFQPQHF
>TRBV6-6|TRBJ2-3|NA
CASSRVSPSTDTQYF
>TRBV28|TRBJ2-7|NA
CASSLSSAEQYF
>TRBV7-2|TRBJ1-4|NA
CASSPRTEKLFF
>TRBV20-1|TRBJ1-4|NA
CSAPRRDKLFF
>TRBV29-1|TRBJ2-5|NA
CSTAGQSGGETQYF
>TRBV9|TRBJ1-1|NA
CASSVGQLNTEAFF
>TRBV27|TRBJ2-2|NA
CASSLGLAGVTGELFF
>TRBV28|NA|NA
CASSRGPGFSYEQYF
>TRBV5-6|TRBJ1-4|NA
CASANQGAGEKLFF
>TRBV5-8|TRBJ2-5|NA
CASSTGEGRIVEETQYF
>TRBV5-1|TRBJ1-1|NA
CASSPGAAKGTEAFF
>TRBV7-2|TRBJ1-4|NA
CASRQGPARGKLFF
>TRBV10-2|TRBJ2-3|NA
CASKVLRGGSTDTQYF
>TRBV6-5|TRBJ1-1|NA
CASSRGQGYEAFF
>TRBV6-6|TRBJ1-6|NA
CASTPGTATSPLHF
>TRBV7-2|TRBJ2-5|NA
CASSLDPLAGAETQYF
>TRBV5-6|TRBJ2-7|NA
CASSFGSNSYEQYF
>TRBV2|TRBJ2-7|NA
CASSDAWESEQYF
>TRBV6-5|TRBJ1-2|NA
CASSPSLREGYTF
>TRBV7-2|TRBJ1-4|NA
CASSLGGTGREKLFF
>TRBV7-6|TRBJ2-7|NA
CASSLSSGTGGFREQYF
>TRBV5-6|TRBJ2-1|NA
CASGPGTVSYNEQFF
>TRBV4-1|TRBJ1-4|NA
CASSQGRWTGREVEKLFF
>TRBV7-9|TRBJ1-1|NA
CASSLPRGKVIGTEAFF
>TRBV6-5|TRBJ1-3|NA
CASSYSPFLGYTIYF
>TRBV7-9|TRBJ2-5|NA
CASSLTSGKGETQYF
>TRBV7-3|TRBJ2-3|NA
CASSQVAGGTDTQYF